The rows below give T cell receptor beta chains drawn from one sample of a study of T cell changes during pregnancy in multiple sclerosis. TCRdb's copy holds only in-frame clones and misses some; the assay was immunoSEQ multiplex PCR. The repertoire consists of some 71,000 clones, with about 90% occurring once and the leading ten covering 1.4% to 1.5%. The sample consisted of peripheral blood, taken after pregnancy. The receptors come from a female donor with multiple sclerosis, enrolled in a pregnancy study. Both conserved end residues are part of each CDR3. A D gene is named only where the DNA matches it firmly. Not every row has a clone size; where given, it reads once, few, many or a size class.

abundance: -
v_gene: TRBV29-1
d_gene: -
j_gene: TRBJ2-7
CDR3aa: CSVFAGDAYEQYF
CDR3nt: TGCAGCGTTTTTGCCGGGGATGCCTACGAGCAGTACTTC

abundance: -
v_gene: TRBV7-9
d_gene: -
j_gene: TRBJ2-5
CDR3aa: CASSSDRQETQYF
CDR3nt: TGTGCCAGCAGCTCGGACAGACAAGAGACCCAGTACTTC

abundance: once
v_gene: TRBV15
d_gene: TRBD1
j_gene: TRBJ1-2
CDR3aa: CATSRDRGQYYGYTF
CDR3nt: TGTGCCACCAGCAGAGATAGGGGACAGTACTATGGCTACACCTTC

abundance: -
v_gene: TRBV18
d_gene: TRBD1
j_gene: TRBJ1-1
CDR3aa: CASSPQQGAEAFF
CDR3nt: TGTGCCAGCTCACCACAGCAGGGGGCTGAAGCTTTCTTT

abundance: -
v_gene: TRBV4-3
d_gene: TRBD1
j_gene: TRBJ2-3
CDR3aa: CASSRGDRVITDTQYF
CDR3nt: TGCGCCAGCAGCCGCGGGGACAGGGTAATTACAGATACGCAGTATTTT

abundance: -
v_gene: TRBV6-5
d_gene: -
j_gene: TRBJ2-3
CDR3aa: CASRPTTGYTDTQYF
CDR3nt: TGTGCCAGCAGACCCACGACAGGCTACACAGATACGCAGTATTTT

abundance: -
v_gene: TRBV6-4
d_gene: -
j_gene: TRBJ2-3
CDR3aa: CASSEGRDTDTQYF
CDR3nt: TGTGCCAGCAGTGAAGGCAGGGACACAGATACGCAGTATTTT

abundance: -
v_gene: TRBV6-1
d_gene: -
j_gene: TRBJ2-6
CDR3aa: CASSERGANVLTF
CDR3nt: TGTGCCAGCAGTGAGCGGGGGGCCAACGTCCTGACTTTC

abundance: -
v_gene: TRBV19
d_gene: TRBD2
j_gene: TRBJ2-4
CDR3aa: CASSMELASNIQYF
CDR3nt: TGTGCCAGTAGTATGGAACTAGCGTCAAACATTCAGTACTTC

abundance: -
v_gene: TRBV28
d_gene: -
j_gene: TRBJ2-1
CDR3aa: CASSLRVGDNEQFF
CDR3nt: TGTGCCAGCAGTTTGCGGGTAGGCGACAATGAGCAGTTCTTC

abundance: -
v_gene: TRBV28
d_gene: -
j_gene: TRBJ2-1
CDR3aa: CASSLVGNNEQFF
CDR3nt: TGTGCCAGCAGTTTAGTCGGGAACAATGAGCAGTTCTTC

abundance: -
v_gene: TRBV5-1
d_gene: -
j_gene: TRBJ1-2
CDR3aa: CASSGQLANYGYTF
CDR3nt: TGCGCCAGCAGCGGACAGCTAGCTAACTATGGCTACACCTTC

abundance: -
v_gene: TRBV7-9
d_gene: TRBD2
j_gene: TRBJ2-2
CDR3aa: CASSQMALAGTGELFF
CDR3nt: TGTGCCAGCAGCCAAATGGCACTAGCGGGAACCGGGGAGCTGTTTTTT

abundance: -
v_gene: TRBV29-1
d_gene: -
j_gene: TRBJ2-7
CDR3aa: CSVEALEDGEAYEQYF
CDR3nt: TGCAGCGTTGAAGCCCTGGAGGACGGAGAAGCCTACGAGCAGTACTTC

abundance: once
v_gene: TRBV5-1
d_gene: TRBD2
j_gene: TRBJ2-7
CDR3aa: CASSLEQRESGYEQYF
CDR3nt: TGCGCCAGCAGCTTGGAACAGCGGGAGTCAGGCTACGAGCAGTACTTC

abundance: -
v_gene: TRBV6-1
d_gene: TRBD2
j_gene: TRBJ2-7
CDR3aa: CASRTSGSSTDEQYF
CDR3nt: TGTGCCAGCAGGACTAGCGGGAGTTCTACAGACGAGCAGTACTTC

abundance: -
v_gene: TRBV6-5
d_gene: -
j_gene: TRBJ1-2
CDR3aa: CASRATGSDGYTF
CDR3nt: TGTGCCAGCAGGGCCACAGGGTCCGATGGCTACACCTTC

abundance: -
v_gene: TRBV10-3
d_gene: TRBD2
j_gene: TRBJ2-5
CDR3aa: CAIRKASGSGEETQYF
CDR3nt: TGTGCCATCCGTAAGGCTAGCGGGAGTGGGGAAGAGACCCAGTACTTC

abundance: -
v_gene: TRBV9
d_gene: -
j_gene: TRBJ1-4
CDR3aa: CASSVSGHYDEKLFF
CDR3nt: TGTGCCAGCAGCGTATCTGGTCACTACGATGAAAAACTGTTTTTT

abundance: -
v_gene: TRBV10-3
d_gene: TRBD1
j_gene: TRBJ2-2
CDR3aa: CAISGRTGRGTGELFF
CDR3nt: TGTGCCATCAGTGGTAGGACAGGGCGAGGCACCGGGGAGCTGTTTTTT

abundance: -
v_gene: TRBV18
d_gene: TRBD2
j_gene: TRBJ2-1
CDR3aa: CASSAGTSGYNEQFF
CDR3nt: TGTGCCAGCTCGGCCGGGACTAGCGGCTACAATGAGCAGTTCTTC

abundance: -
v_gene: TRBV7-2
d_gene: TRBD1
j_gene: TRBJ2-7
CDR3aa: CASSLHNRGEQYF
CDR3nt: TGTGCCAGCAGCCTACACAACAGGGGCGAGCAGTACTTC

abundance: -
v_gene: TRBV10-2
d_gene: TRBD2
j_gene: TRBJ2-1
CDR3aa: CASSGTSRQYNEQFF
CDR3nt: TGCGCCAGCAGTGGGACTAGCAGACAATACAATGAGCAGTTCTTC

abundance: -
v_gene: TRBV25-1
d_gene: TRBD1
j_gene: TRBJ2-1
CDR3aa: CASSAGTGIYEQFF
CDR3nt: TGTGCCAGCAGTGCCGGGACAGGGATCTATGAGCAGTTCTTC

abundance: -
v_gene: TRBV7-3
d_gene: -
j_gene: TRBJ1-1
CDR3aa: CASSPRGPTEAFF
CDR3nt: TGTGCCAGCAGCCCGCGAGGGCCCACTGAAGCTTTCTTT

abundance: few
v_gene: TRBV2
d_gene: -
j_gene: TRBJ1-3
CDR3aa: CASSVKGSNTIYF
CDR3nt: TGTGCCAGCAGCGTGAAAGGGAGCAACACCATATATTTT

abundance: -
v_gene: TRBV9
d_gene: TRBD2
j_gene: TRBJ2-5
CDR3aa: CASSVGTSGETQYF
CDR3nt: TGTGCCAGCAGCGTAGGGACTAGCGGGGAGACCCAGTACTTC

abundance: once
v_gene: TRBV10-2
d_gene: TRBD2
j_gene: TRBJ2-3
CDR3aa: CASSGRTSGRANTQYF
CDR3nt: TGCGCCAGCAGTGGAAGGACTAGCGGGAGGGCTAATACGCAGTATTTT

abundance: -
v_gene: TRBV10-3
d_gene: TRBD1
j_gene: TRBJ2-1
CDR3aa: CAVDRGSSYNEQFF
CDR3nt: TGTGCCGTGGACAGGGGGTCTTCCTACAATGAGCAGTTCTTC

abundance: -
v_gene: TRBV28
d_gene: -
j_gene: TRBJ2-1
CDR3aa: CASSPLLGREESYNEQFF
CDR3nt: TGTGCCAGCAGTCCCCTGTTGGGCAGGGAGGAATCCTACAATGAGCAGTTCTTC

abundance: -
v_gene: TRBV5-6
d_gene: -
j_gene: TRBJ1-1
CDR3aa: CASSFDKNTEAFF
CDR3nt: TGTGCCAGCAGCTTCGACAAGAACACTGAAGCTTTCTTT

abundance: few
v_gene: TRBV6-4
d_gene: -
j_gene: TRBJ2-3
CDR3aa: CASSEDSVSTDTQYF
CDR3nt: TGTGCCAGCAGTGAAGACTCCGTTTCCACAGATACGCAGTATTTT

abundance: once
v_gene: TRBV19
d_gene: TRBD1
j_gene: TRBJ2-1
CDR3aa: CASSIVVWDSGQQFF
CDR3nt: TGTGCCAGTAGTATAGTGGTCTGGGACAGCGGTCAGCAGTTCTTC

abundance: -
v_gene: TRBV6-1
d_gene: -
j_gene: TRBJ2-3
CDR3aa: CASSEAQNTQYF
CDR3nt: TGTGCCAGCAGTGAAGCGCAGAATACGCAGTATTTT

abundance: -
v_gene: TRBV5-4
d_gene: TRBD1
j_gene: TRBJ1-1
CDR3aa: CASSWEDRQNTEAFF
CDR3nt: TGTGCCAGCAGCTGGGAGGACAGGCAGAACACTGAAGCTTTCTTT

abundance: -
v_gene: TRBV11-2
d_gene: TRBD1
j_gene: TRBJ2-1
CDR3aa: CASVSGTGAYNEQFF
CDR3nt: TGTGCCAGCGTCTCCGGGACAGGGGCCTACAATGAGCAGTTCTTC

abundance: -
v_gene: TRBV7-2
d_gene: -
j_gene: TRBJ1-2
CDR3aa: CASSLNSAAPRIGGYTF
CDR3nt: TGTGCCAGCAGCTTAAACTCGGCGGCCCCGAGGATTGGTGGCTACACCTTC

abundance: -
v_gene: TRBV2
d_gene: -
j_gene: TRBJ2-1
CDR3aa: CASRVTTNTYNEQFF
CDR3nt: TGTGCCAGCAGGGTTACTACTAACACCTACAATGAGCAGTTCTTC

abundance: -
v_gene: TRBV14
d_gene: TRBD2
j_gene: TRBJ2-1
CDR3aa: CASSKGLAAYNEQFF
CDR3nt: TGTGCCAGCAGCAAGGGACTAGCAGCTTACAATGAGCAGTTCTTC

abundance: -
v_gene: TRBV30
d_gene: -
j_gene: TRBJ1-1
CDR3aa: CAWKQGHRRFEAFF
CDR3nt: TGTGCCTGGAAGCAAGGACATAGGCGATTTGAAGCTTTCTTT

abundance: -
v_gene: TRBV5-1
d_gene: TRBD1
j_gene: TRBJ1-2
CDR3aa: CASSLTGEGGYTF
CDR3nt: TGCGCCAGCAGCTTAACAGGGGAAGGTGGCTACACCTTC

abundance: -
v_gene: TRBV5-4
d_gene: TRBD2
j_gene: TRBJ2-7
CDR3aa: CASSLAWGLAHEQYF
CDR3nt: TGTGCCAGCAGCTTGGCCTGGGGACTAGCGCACGAGCAGTACTTC

abundance: -
v_gene: TRBV28
d_gene: -
j_gene: TRBJ1-2
CDR3aa: CASSLRGENYGYTF
CDR3nt: TGTGCCAGCAGTTTACGGGGGGAGAACTATGGCTACACCTTC

abundance: -
v_gene: TRBV5-1
d_gene: TRBD1
j_gene: TRBJ2-3
CDR3aa: CASSLGQGTADTQYF
CDR3nt: TGCGCCAGCAGCTTGGGGCAGGGGACAGCAGATACGCAGTATTTT

abundance: -
v_gene: TRBV5-1
d_gene: -
j_gene: TRBJ2-2
CDR3aa: CASSLDRPSTGELFF
CDR3nt: TGCGCCAGCAGCTTAGACAGGCCAAGTACCGGGGAGCTGTTTTTT

abundance: once
v_gene: TRBV10-3
d_gene: -
j_gene: TRBJ1-5
CDR3aa: CATKGVRNQPQHF
CDR3nt: TGTGCCACAAAGGGGGTTCGCAATCAGCCCCAGCATTTT

abundance: once
v_gene: TRBV2
d_gene: TRBD1
j_gene: TRBJ1-5
CDR3aa: CASALDRGNQPQHF
CDR3nt: TGTGCCAGCGCGCTGGACAGGGGGAATCAGCCCCAGCATTTT

abundance: once
v_gene: TRBV28
d_gene: -
j_gene: TRBJ2-5
CDR3aa: CASSQGNQETQYF
CDR3nt: TGTGCCAGCAGTCAGGGGAACCAAGAGACCCAGTACTTC

abundance: -
v_gene: TRBV28
d_gene: -
j_gene: TRBJ1-3
CDR3aa: CASSSTGSGNTIYF
CDR3nt: TGTGCCAGCAGTTCGACAGGCTCTGGAAACACCATATATTTT

abundance: -
v_gene: TRBV5-4
d_gene: -
j_gene: TRBJ2-1
CDR3aa: CASSWGDEQFF
CDR3nt: TGTGCCAGCAGCTGGGGGGACGAGCAGTTCTTC

abundance: -
v_gene: TRBV5-8
d_gene: -
j_gene: TRBJ2-7
CDR3aa: CASSVARAQYF
CDR3nt: TGTGCCAGCAGCGTAGCGCGGGCGCAGTACTTC

abundance: -
v_gene: TRBV6-1
d_gene: -
j_gene: TRBJ1-5
CDR3aa: CATWTRQDQPQHF
CDR3nt: TGTGCCACCTGGACCCGACAGGATCAGCCCCAGCATTTT

abundance: -
v_gene: TRBV6-5
d_gene: -
j_gene: TRBJ1-1
CDR3aa: CASSYRGQASEAFF
CDR3nt: TGTGCCAGCAGTTACCGGGGACAAGCCTCTGAAGCTTTCTTT

abundance: -
v_gene: TRBV5-4
d_gene: -
j_gene: TRBJ2-2
CDR3aa: CASSFKGYTGELFF
CDR3nt: TGTGCCAGCAGCTTTAAGGGGTACACCGGGGAGCTGTTTTTT

abundance: -
v_gene: TRBV4-1
d_gene: -
j_gene: TRBJ2-1
CDR3aa: CASSQDHTGELGNEQFF
CDR3nt: TGCGCCAGCAGCCAAGATCATACGGGAGAGCTTGGGAATGAGCAGTTCTTC